This T cell receptor beta chain was sequenced during a study of shared clonotypes between healthy human individuals. The study, taken as a whole, reports: Naive CD4 clonotype sharing across a few donors was around 5%.

A note on this clone: Antigen: not known.

Deletions cut 2 bases from V and 6 bases from J, with 9 bases between. The CDR3 contains 13 residues. Per germline, CDR1 LGHNT and CDR2 FRNRAP. Researchers divided each subset's genomic DNA evenly across several immunoSEQ plates. Original data processing: Filtering was not the same, since immunoSEQ gave junction-only sequences without quality scores. TCRdb's copy holds only in-frame clones and misses some; the assay was immunoSEQ multiplex PCR. That table is the source of V, J and clone size, and D and trimming were worked out from the DNA. Counted here are around 370,000 clones, 96% occurring once; the ten biggest clones make up approximately 0.3%. The authors combined CD45RO+ cells with CCR7-negative CD45RA+ TemRA cells as CD8 memory.

Sequencing was carried out using memory CD8+ T cells sorted from blood. Indicated subset: CD45RO+ cells pooled with CCR7-negative TemRA cells. The receptor's source is a young man in good health. The chain carries TRBV12-5 and TRBJ2-3; no firm D call. CDR3 amino acids: CASGLSLFDTQYF. The CDR3, as DNA: TGTGCTAGTGGTTTGTCCCTCTTCGATACGCAGTATTTT.